This TCR beta chain was captured by sequencing in a study of CD8+ T cells in alopecia areata. It was cDNA, reverse transcribed from extracted RNA, that served as the sequencing template. Sequencing was performed with immunoSEQ multiplex PCR; in TCRdb, only in-frame clones are kept and a portion is missing. The sample contains 100,000 to 140,000 clones, 65% to 85% of which appear only once. With V trimmed by 1 base and J by 3 bases, 13 bases remained unmatched. The V gene's germline CDR1 is MGHRA and CDR2 YSYEKL. CDR3 length equals 19 residues. As for treatment: oral pan-JAK inhibitor, 5-10 mg twice daily.

This rearrangement joins TRBV4-1 to TRBJ2-2; TRBD1 matches 8 bases. This TCR was sampled from a human donor with alopecia areata. Sample: CD8+ T cells sorted from blood, taken at week 24, from a patient treated with tofacitinib. DNA of the CDR3: TGCGCCAGCAGCCAAGGATCGGACAGGGTTTTTTCTTACACCGGGGAGCTGTTTTTT. Residues: CASSQGSDRVFSYTGELFF.